This T cell receptor beta chain comes out of a study of blood T cell repertoires in COVID-19. Measured with immunoSEQ multiplex PCR; TCRdb has only the in-frame clones, and not every one. The table includes about 380,000 clones, around 87% detected once. This CDR3 contains 12 residues. V was trimmed by 5 bases and J by 2 bases, leaving 3 bases between them. This clone was observed a single time. Distinct nucleotide sequences in the sample also encode this CDR3. Among Cohort 3 donors, those recovered had two negative PCRs, clearance, or symptom resolution. The rearrangement uses TRBV12-3 or TRBV12-4 and TRBJ2-2, with unresolved D. The sequenced material came from PBMCs or T cells enriched from blood (not recorded which). This TCR derives from a man aged 25-45 years who had recovered from COVID-19. CDR3 sequence: CASSTNTGELFF. The CDR3, as DNA: TGTGCCAGCAGTACAAACACCGGGGAGCTGTTTTTT.